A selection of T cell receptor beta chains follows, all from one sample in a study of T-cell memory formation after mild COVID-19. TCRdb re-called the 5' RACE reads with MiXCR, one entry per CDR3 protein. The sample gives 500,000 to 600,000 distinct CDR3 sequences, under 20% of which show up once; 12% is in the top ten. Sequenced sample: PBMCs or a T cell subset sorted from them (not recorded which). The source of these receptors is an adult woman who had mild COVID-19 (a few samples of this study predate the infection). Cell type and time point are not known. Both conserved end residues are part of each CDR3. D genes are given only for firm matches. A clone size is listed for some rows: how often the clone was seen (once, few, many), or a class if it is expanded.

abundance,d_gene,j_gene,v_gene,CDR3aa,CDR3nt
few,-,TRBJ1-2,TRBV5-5,CASSPTIGTTGYTF,TGTGCCAGCAGCCCGACAATTGGGACAACAGGCTACACCTTC
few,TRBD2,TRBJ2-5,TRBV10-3,CAISEVAGGTQETQYF,TGTGCCATCAGTGAGGTTGCGGGAGGGACACAAGAGACCCAGTACTTC
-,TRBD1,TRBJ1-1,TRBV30,CAWSDGTGPNTEAFF,TGTGCCTGGAGTGACGGGACAGGGCCGAACACTGAAGCTTTCTTT
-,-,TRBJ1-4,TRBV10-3,CAINPGGTNEKLFF,TGTGCCATCAACCCGGGAGGAACTAATGAAAAACTGTTTTTT
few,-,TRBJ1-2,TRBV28,CASSFWGDNGYTF,TGTGCCAGCAGTTTTTGGGGGGACAATGGCTACACCTTC
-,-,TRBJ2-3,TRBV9,CASSPHTWARNTDTQYF,TGTGCCAGCAGCCCTCACACTTGGGCGCGGAACACAGATACGCAGTATTTT
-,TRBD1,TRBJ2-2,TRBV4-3,CASSQVITGVNTGELFF,TGCGCCAGCAGCCAAGTCATTACAGGGGTCAACACCGGGGAGCTGTTTTTT
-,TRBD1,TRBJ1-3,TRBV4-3,CASSQTGGAGNTIYF,TGCGCCAGCAGCCAGACAGGGGGAGCTGGAAACACCATATATTTT
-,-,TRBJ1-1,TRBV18,CSSTPGQPNTEAFF,TGTTCCAGCACTCCGGGACAACCGAACACTGAAGCTTTCTTT
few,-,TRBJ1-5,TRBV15,CATSRASEPQHF,TGTGCCACCAGCAGAGCCTCAGAGCCCCAGCATTTT
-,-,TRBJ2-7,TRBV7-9,CASSFTWPHEQYF,TGTGCCAGCAGCTTTACCTGGCCCCACGAGCAGTACTTC
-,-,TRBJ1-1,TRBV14,CASSQDTFVGDTEAFF,TGTGCCAGCAGCCAAGATACCTTTGTGGGGGACACTGAAGCTTTCTTT
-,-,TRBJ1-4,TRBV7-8,CASSLVQVVREKLFF,TGTGCCAGCAGCTTAGTACAGGTGGTGCGCGAAAAACTGTTTTTT
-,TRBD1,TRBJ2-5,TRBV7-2,CASSLVGQGAETQYF,TGTGCCAGCAGCCTGGTAGGGCAGGGGGCGGAGACCCAGTACTTC
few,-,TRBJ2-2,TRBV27,CASSLTTMNTGELFF,TGTGCCAGCAGTTTGACGACGATGAACACCGGGGAGCTGTTTTTT
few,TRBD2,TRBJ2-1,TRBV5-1,CASSILAGVNNEQFF,TGCGCCAGCAGCATCCTAGCGGGAGTAAACAATGAGCAGTTCTTC
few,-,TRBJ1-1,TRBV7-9,CASYARPTEAFF,TGTGCCAGCTATGCACGCCCCACTGAAGCTTTCTTT
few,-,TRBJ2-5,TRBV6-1,CASGGLPETQYF,TGTGCCAGCGGGGGTCTTCCGGAGACCCAGTACTTC
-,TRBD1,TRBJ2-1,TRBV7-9,CASSLSGQVGGDEQFF,TGTGCCAGCAGCCTCAGCGGACAGGTTGGGGGAGATGAGCAGTTCTTC
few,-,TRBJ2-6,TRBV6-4,CASSEISGANVLTF,TGTGCCAGCAGTGAGATCTCTGGGGCCAACGTCCTGACTTTC
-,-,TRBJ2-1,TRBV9,CASSATGLVYNEQFF,TGTGCCAGCAGCGCCACGGGACTGGTTTACAATGAGCAGTTCTTC
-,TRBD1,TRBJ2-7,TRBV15,CATSIAPGQEWSYEQYF,TGTGCCACCAGCATAGCGCCGGGACAGGAGTGGTCCTACGAGCAGTACTTC
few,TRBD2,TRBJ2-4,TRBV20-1,CSGTVGSGDIQYF,TGCAGTGGTACGGTCGGGAGCGGGGACATTCAGTACTTC
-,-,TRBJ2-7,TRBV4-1,CASSQDRGVDFPYEQYF,TGCGCCAGCAGCCAAGATCGAGGTGTGGACTTCCCCTACGAGCAGTACTTC
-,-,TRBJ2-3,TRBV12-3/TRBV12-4,CASSSDRRDTQYF,TGTGCCAGCAGCTCGGACAGAAGAGATACGCAGTATTTT
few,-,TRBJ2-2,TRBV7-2,CASSFPVASTGELFF,TGTGCCAGCAGCTTCCCGGTTGCGTCTACCGGGGAGCTGTTTTTT
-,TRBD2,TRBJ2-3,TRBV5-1,CASSWEGPSTDTQYF,TGCGCCAGCAGCTGGGAGGGCCCTAGCACAGATACGCAGTATTTT
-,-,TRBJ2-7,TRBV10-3,CAISAGKAYEQYF,TGTGCCATCAGTGCGGGCAAAGCCTACGAGCAGTACTTC
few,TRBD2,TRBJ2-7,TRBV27,CASSLSAGLAGPYEQYF,TGTGCCAGCAGTTTATCGGCGGGACTAGCGGGTCCCTACGAGCAGTACTTC
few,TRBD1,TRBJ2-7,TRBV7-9,CASSFFSGGTGSSYEQYF,TGTGCCAGCAGCTTCTTCTCTGGGGGGACAGGGAGCTCCTACGAGCAGTACTTC
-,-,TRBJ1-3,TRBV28,CASSTSGPGRLSGNTIYF,TGTGCCAGCAGCACCTCGGGGCCGGGACGCCTCTCTGGAAACACCATATATTTT
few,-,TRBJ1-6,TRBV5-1,CASSLGPRTNSPLHF,TGCGCCAGCAGCTTGGGACCGAGGACTAATTCACCCCTCCACTTT
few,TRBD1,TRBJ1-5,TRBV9,CASSPTPGGLGQPQHF,TGTGCCAGCAGCCCAACCCCAGGGGGCTTAGGGCAGCCCCAGCATTTT
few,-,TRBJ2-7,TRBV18,CASSPPYGSPAEQYF,TGTGCCAGCTCACCACCGTATGGCAGTCCGGCCGAGCAGTACTTC
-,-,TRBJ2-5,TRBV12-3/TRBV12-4,CASSRGAETQYF,TGTGCCAGCAGCCGGGGTGCAGAGACCCAGTACTTC
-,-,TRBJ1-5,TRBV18,CASSPGNQPQHF,TGTGCCAGCTCTCCGGGGAATCAGCCCCAGCATTTT
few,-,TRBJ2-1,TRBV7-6,CASSPTMGEQFF,TGTGCCAGCAGCCCGACGATGGGTGAGCAGTTCTTC
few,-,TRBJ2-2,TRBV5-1,CASSPMRATNTGELFF,TGCGCCAGCAGCCCGATGAGGGCCACGAACACCGGGGAGCTGTTTTTT
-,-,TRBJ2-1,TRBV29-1,CSVSTYQTYNEQFF,TGCAGCGTTTCGACGTACCAAACCTACAATGAGCAGTTCTTC
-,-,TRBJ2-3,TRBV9,CASSVATTDTQYF,TGTGCCAGCAGCGTAGCTACGACGGATACGCAGTATTTT
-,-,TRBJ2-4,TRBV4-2,CASSQESEGLAKNIQYF,TGTGCCAGCAGCCAAGAGTCAGAGGGTTTAGCCAAAAACATTCAGTACTTC
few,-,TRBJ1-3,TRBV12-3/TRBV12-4,CASTKTRTAGNTIYF,TGTGCCAGCACTAAAACCCGGACAGCAGGAAACACCATATATTTT
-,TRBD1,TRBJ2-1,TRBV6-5,CASSSGPGQGVWGSTNEQFF,TGTGCCAGCAGTTCCGGACCGGGACAGGGCGTTTGGGGTTCGACAAATGAGCAGTTCTTC
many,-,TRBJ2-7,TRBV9,CASSVGSTYEQYF,TGTGCCAGCAGCGTAGGGAGTACCTACGAGCAGTACTTC
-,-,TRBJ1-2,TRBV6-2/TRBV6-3,CASIPRATGPGSPYGYTF,TGTGCCAGCATCCCGAGAGCAACAGGACCGGGAAGTCCCTATGGCTACACCTTC
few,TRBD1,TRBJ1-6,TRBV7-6,CASSLERGRAPLHF,TGTGCCAGCAGCTTAGAAAGGGGGCGCGCACCCCTCCACTTT
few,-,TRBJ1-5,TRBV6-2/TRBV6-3,CASFPGGAGNQPQHF,TGTGCCAGTTTCCCGGGGGGTGCGGGCAATCAGCCCCAGCATTTT
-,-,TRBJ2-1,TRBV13,CASSSPSRESSYNEQFF,TGTGCCAGCAGCTCCCCCTCTCGGGAGAGTTCCTACAATGAGCAGTTCTTC
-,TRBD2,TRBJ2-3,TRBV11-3,CASSLARGGSFSDTQYF,TGTGCCAGCAGCCTCGCCCGAGGCGGGAGTTTCTCAGATACGCAGTATTTT
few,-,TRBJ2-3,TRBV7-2,CASSLIRAGDTQYF,TGTGCCAGCAGCTTAATCAGGGCCGGGGATACGCAGTATTTT
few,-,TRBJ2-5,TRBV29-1,CSAGPGTMGGETQYF,TGCAGCGCCGGACCCGGGACAATGGGGGGAGAGACCCAGTACTTC
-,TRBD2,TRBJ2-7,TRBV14,CASSPILRTSGPTYEQYF,TGTGCCAGCAGCCCCATTCTCCGTACTAGCGGACCTACCTACGAGCAGTACTTC
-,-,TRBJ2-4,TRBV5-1,CASSLTGGQNIQYF,TGCGCCAGCAGCTTGACAGGCGGCCAAAACATTCAGTACTTC